The source of this T cell receptor beta chain is a study of CD8 T cells in ankylosing spondylitis. Findings of the study overall: The study looked at matched synovial fluid samples from ankylosing spondylitis patients. Disease-linked clones were reported to be significantly enriched there. Earlier literature documents some of the motif variants in reactive arthritis synovial fluid and blood. About 8 highly homologous variants made up a TCR beta motif that seemed to typify ankylosing spondylitis blood.

Comment on this clonotype: Its antigen remains unknown.

V lost 2 bases and J lost 4, with 17 bases in between. CDR3 length: 16 amino acids. Germline V lookup: CDR1 KGHSH, CDR2 LQKENI. In making TCR beta libraries, quantitative 5'-RACE with molecular barcodes was used. TCRdb used MiXCR to reprocess the 5' RACE reads, holding one entry per CDR3 protein. The repertoire has fewer than 400,000 distinct CDR3 sequences, 20% to 25% of them found once; the top ten carry roughly a sixth. Sequenced: blood, either unsorted or a sorted T cell fraction (not recorded which). V gene TRBV18 combines with J gene TRBJ2-5; TRBD1 is a possible D gene (5 bases). The TCR sequence derives from a male donor with ankylosing spondylitis. The CDR3 region is CASSPTPVRAGETQYF. CDR3 nucleotide sequence: TGTGCCAGCTCACCAACTCCGGTCAGGGCAGGAGAGACCCAGTACTTC.